This T cell receptor beta chain was documented in a study of cytomegalovirus exposure and HLA in healthy donors. This CDR3 has 12 amino acids. CDR1 is SQVTM and CDR2 is ANQGSEA in the germline V gene. The junction had 7 bases not matched to a gene; V was cut back by 4 bases and J by 8 bases. Researchers ran the PCR with 60 Vbeta and 13 Jbeta primers. TCRdb keeps only in-frame clones here, not all; method: immunoSEQ multiplex PCR. The sample carries around 190,000 clones, about 80% recorded once. The chain has TRBV29-1 and TRBJ1-2; 7 positions match TRBD1. Sequencing input: PBMCs. The sequence was obtained from a woman in her twenties or thirties in good health and CMV-seropositive. CDR3 sequence (DNA): TGCAGCGTTGGTGACAGGGCGGTAGGCTACACCTTC. Protein product: CSVGDRAVGYTF. Full variable domain (missing parts from reference TRBV29-1 and TRBJ1-2): SAVISQKPSRDICQRGTSLTIQCQVDSQVTMMFWYRQQPGQSLTLIATANQGSEATYESGFVIDKFPISRPNLTFSTLTVSNMSPEDSSIYLCSVGDRAVGYTFGSGTRLTVV.